The 9 T cell receptor beta chains in this list originate from one sample, sequenced in a study of radiotherapy plus CTLA-4 blockade in lung cancer. Method: immunoSEQ multiplex PCR; TCRdb's copy keeps in-frame clones and lacks some. The repertoire holds tens of thousands of clones, with roughly 86% as singletons. The sample was peripheral blood, taken from a patient treated with radiotherapy plus ipilimumab. Receptors originate from a human donor with non-small cell lung cancer that progressed on radiotherapy plus ipilimumab.

The chain recombines TRBV5-1 with TRBJ2-3, with D tentatively TRBD2 (6 bases). CDR1 SGHRS and CDR2 YFSETQ come from the germline V gene. The CDR3 spans 17 residues. V was clipped by 0 bases and J by 6 bases, with 20 bases between them. DNA for the CDR3: TGCGCCAGCAGCTTGGCACTTGTCCTCAACCGGGAGGATACGCAGTATTTT. Its protein is CASSLALVLNREDTQYF.

The rearrangement joins TRBV19 to TRBJ1-4; 11 bases align to TRBD1. The CDR3 loop spans 14 amino acids. Germline CDR1 reads LNHDA; CDR2 reads SQIVND (reference sequence). With 7 bases clipped from V and 8 bases from J, the junction kept 6 bases outside the gene matches. CDR3: CASNGQGAREKLFF. In DNA form, the CDR3 reads TGTGCCAGTAACGGACAGGGGGCGCGCGAAAAACTGTTTTTT.

V gene TRBV6-7 combines with J gene TRBJ1-4; no firm D call. TRBV6-7 carries the ORF label, with uncertain function. This CDR3 contains 10 residues. V lost 8 bases to trimming and J lost 8 bases, with 6 bases between them. The CDR3 region has the DNA TGTGCCAGCCGAGACGAAAAACTGTTTTTT. Translation: CASRDEKLFF.

This chain connects TRBV19 to TRBJ2-2; a possible D gene is TRBD2 (5 bases). Germline CDR1 reads LNHDA; CDR2 reads SQIVND (reference sequence). V was trimmed by 9 bases and J by 3 bases, leaving 14 bases between them. The CDR3 contains 14 residues. The CDR3 sequence is CASEEVWDTGELFF. The CDR3, as DNA: TGTGCCAGCGAGGAGGTTTGGGACACCGGGGAGCTGTTTTTT.

The chain is built from TRBV2 and TRBJ1-5; TRBD1 matches at 7 bases. The CDR3 consists of 13 residues. Germline V lookup: CDR1 SNHLY, CDR2 FYNNEI. The V and J ends lost 4 bases and 8 bases, in that order; junction bases with no gene match: 5. The CDR3 loop is CASSGQGEEPQHF. In nucleotides, the CDR3 is TGTGCCAGCAGTGGACAGGGTGAGGAGCCCCAGCATTTT.

This clone was counted once. The J gene is TRBJ2-1, the V gene TRBV29-1; possible D gene TRBD1, 5 bases. The CDR3 length is 13 residues. Deletions cut 6 bases from V and 2 bases from J, with 11 bases between. Germline CDR1 reads SQVTM; CDR2 reads ANQGSEA. The CDR3 nucleotides are TGCAGCGTGGGAAGGGGAACCTACAATGAGCAGTTCTTC. It translates to CSVGRGTYNEQFF.

This clone was seen a handful of times. V usage is TRBV2 and J usage is TRBJ1-3; a possible D gene is TRBD1 (6 bases). The V and J ends lost 7 bases and 8 bases respectively, with 18 bases between them. Germline V gene data show CDR1 as SNHLY and CDR2 as FYNNEI. This CDR3 comprises 14 residues. The CDR3 DNA reads TGTGCCAGCACCCGGACAGCTGACGCGGACACCATATATTTT. Translating gives CASTRTADADTIYF.

This chain joins TRBV7-9 and TRBJ2-5, with 10 bases that match TRBD2. This CDR3 region has 15 residues. V trimming: 5 bases; J trimming: 2 bases; junction bases outside the gene matches: 5. Germline V gene sequence: CDR1 SEHNR, CDR2 FQNEAQ (reference sequence). CDR3 sequence reads: CASSLLAGGQETQYF. DNA for the CDR3: TGTGCCAGCAGCCTCTTAGCGGGGGGACAAGAGACCCAGTACTTC.

The V and J genes are TRBV2 and TRBJ2-6; no firm D call. The CDR3 consists of 16 residues. Trimming removed 1 base at V and 0 bases at J, with 7 bases between. Germline CDR1 SNHLY, CDR2 FYNNEI. In DNA, the CDR3 is TGTGCCAGCAGTGAAGGACGGTACTCTGGGGCCAACGTCCTGACTTTC. Translation gives CASSEGRYSGANVLTF.